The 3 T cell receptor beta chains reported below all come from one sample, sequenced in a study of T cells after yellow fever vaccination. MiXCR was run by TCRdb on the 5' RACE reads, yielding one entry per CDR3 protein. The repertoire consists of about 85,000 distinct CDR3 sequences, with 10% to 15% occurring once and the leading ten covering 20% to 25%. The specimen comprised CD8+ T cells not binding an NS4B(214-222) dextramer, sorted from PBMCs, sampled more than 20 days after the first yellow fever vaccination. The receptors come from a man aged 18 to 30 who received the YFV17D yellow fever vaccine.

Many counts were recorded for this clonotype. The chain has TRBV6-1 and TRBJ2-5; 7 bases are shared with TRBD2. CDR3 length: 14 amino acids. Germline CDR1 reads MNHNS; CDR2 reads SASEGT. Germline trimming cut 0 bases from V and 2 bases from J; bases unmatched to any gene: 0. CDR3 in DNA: TGTGCCAGCAGTGAAGCGGGGGGGCAAGAGACCCAGTACTTC. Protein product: CASSEAGGQETQYF.

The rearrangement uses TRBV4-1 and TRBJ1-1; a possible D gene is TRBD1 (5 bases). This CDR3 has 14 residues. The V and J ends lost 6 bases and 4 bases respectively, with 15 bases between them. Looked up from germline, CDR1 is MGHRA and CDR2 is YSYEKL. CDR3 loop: CASRRTGRGTEAFF. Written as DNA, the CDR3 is TGCGCCAGCAGGCGGACGGGGCGAGGCACTGAAGCTTTCTTT.

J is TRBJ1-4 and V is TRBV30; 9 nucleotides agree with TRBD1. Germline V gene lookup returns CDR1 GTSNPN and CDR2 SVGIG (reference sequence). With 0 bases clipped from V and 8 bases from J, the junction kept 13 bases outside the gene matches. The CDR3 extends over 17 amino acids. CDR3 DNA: TGTGCCTGGAGTGTCCTCGGGACAGGGATCGGTAGCGAAAAACTGTTTTTT. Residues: CAWSVLGTGIGSEKLFF.